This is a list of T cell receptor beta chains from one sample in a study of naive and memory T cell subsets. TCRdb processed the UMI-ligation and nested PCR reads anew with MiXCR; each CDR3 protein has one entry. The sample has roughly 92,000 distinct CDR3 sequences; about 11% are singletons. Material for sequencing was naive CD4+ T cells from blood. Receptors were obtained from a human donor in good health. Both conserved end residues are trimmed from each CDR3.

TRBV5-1,ASSLAAGAVETQY
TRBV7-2,ASSLGGVEETQY
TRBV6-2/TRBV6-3,ASSYSPSTGQETQY
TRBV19,ASGQGGIYEQY
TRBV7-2,ASSSRQGIQETQY
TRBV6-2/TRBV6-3,ASSYYPNPQH
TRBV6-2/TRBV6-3,ASKFRQTSNYGYT
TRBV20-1,SAREGATNEKLF
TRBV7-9,ASSPTDVSEAF
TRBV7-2,ASSGLAGGSEQY
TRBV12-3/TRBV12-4,ASSSPPGLANNNEQF
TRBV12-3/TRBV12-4,ASSPDRFYGYT
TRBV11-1,ASSLGDRGNTEAF
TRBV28,AGGGQANGYT
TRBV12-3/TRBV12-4,ASSFRLPGGGRDQPQH
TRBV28,ASSLGQGRQF
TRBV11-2,ASSFTGTVDSPLH
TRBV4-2,ASSQVLAHEQY
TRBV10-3,AINQNPGQGLIGYGYT
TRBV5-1,ASSLDPSGANVLT
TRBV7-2,ASSWGQPNTEAF
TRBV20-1,SARDPIAQVLDNSPLH
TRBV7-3,ASSIKTSSYNEQF
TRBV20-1,SASLSTGSGY
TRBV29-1,SVVQTNTEAF
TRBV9,ASSGRGGHSYEQY
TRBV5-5,ASSREWVGTEAF
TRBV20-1,SARDIERGNQETQY
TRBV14,ASSQGAPPYNEQF
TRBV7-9,ASSSGDRDNYGYT
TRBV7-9,ASSLTEFASGF
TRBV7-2,ASSLTGLAYYEQY
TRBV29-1,SVEPGSTSGETQY
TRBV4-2,ASSQDLTGIGTDTQY
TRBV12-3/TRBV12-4,ASRPHNSPLH
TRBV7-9,ASSPLGGDEQY
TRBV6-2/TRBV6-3,ARRDTDKKY
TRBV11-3,ASSLVPNYGYT
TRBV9,ASSGEAGVVGETQY
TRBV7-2,ASSVRIATNEKLF
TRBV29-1,SVVSQGPRTEAF
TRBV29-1,SVERQGRNTEAF
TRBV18,ASSTGTPDTQY
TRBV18,ATGQSYNEQF
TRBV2,ASRTGQGAIYGYT
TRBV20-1,SAATASGQAFRIQY